This T cell receptor beta chain was identified in a study of graft-versus-host responses after intestinal transplantation. This CDR3 has 15 amino acids. Germline V gives CDR1 MNHEY, CDR2 SMNVEV (reference sequence). With 2 bases removed from V and 1 base from J, the gap between germline ends came to 8 bases. Produced via immunoSEQ multiplex PCR; TCRdb's table is partial and in-frame only. This table has under 85,000 clones, roughly 94% appearing once. About this clone: Its specificity is not known.

The rearrangement joins TRBV27 to TRBJ2-2; D is undetermined. The clonotype originates from a human donor who received an intestinal transplant. The material was unstimulated CD8+ T cells sorted from spleen or lymph node cells, obtained before intestinal transplant. The CDR3 here is CASSLMAGNTGELFF. CDR3 coding DNA: TGTGCCAGCAGTTTAATGGCAGGGAACACCGGGGAGCTGTTTTTT.